The present T cell receptor beta chain was sequenced within a study of T cell responses to AZD1222 COVID-19 vaccine. Study context: Doses given second, at about 4 or about 12 weeks, were pooled.

The CDR3 is 14 residues long. Trimming took 5 bases from V and 1 from J; bases not matched to a gene: 5. Germline CDR1 and CDR2: SGHTA and FQGTGA. Libraries were prepared by immunoSEQ multiplex PCR; TCRdb keeps only in-frame clonotypes and omits some of them. The table includes 65,000 to 95,000 clones, around 84% detected once. The sequencing used peripheral blood, collected on day 0 of AZD1222 vaccination. This TCR was sampled from an adult in good health. V gene TRBV7-3 combines with J gene TRBJ2-7, with 7 bases aligning to TRBD1. Here the CDR3 reads CASSPTTGSYEQYF. In DNA form, the CDR3 reads TGTGCCAGCAGCCCGACGACAGGGTCCTACGAGCAGTACTTC.